This is a list of T cell receptor beta chains from one sample in a study of cytomegalovirus exposure and HLA in healthy donors. Clones were sequenced by immunoSEQ multiplex PCR, and TCRdb holds only the in-frame ones, with some missing. The profile shows roughly 150,000 clones, 82% of them singletons. Sequenced input: PBMCs. The receptors originated from a girl aged 2-10 years in good health and CMV-seropositive. The CDR3 runs from the conserved cysteine through the conserved F or W. The order of the fields is V gene, clone size, J gene, D gene, CDR3 DNA, CDR3 protein. D genes are given only for firm matches. Not every row has a clone size; where given, it reads once, few, many or a size class.

V gene: TRBV5-1; clone size: -; J gene: TRBJ2-7; D gene: TRBD1; CDR3 DNA: TGCGCCAGCAGCCTCGATGGGACAGGGGGCGAGCAGTACTTC; CDR3 protein: CASSLDGTGGEQYF
V gene: TRBV5-1; clone size: -; J gene: TRBJ1-3; D gene: TRBD1; CDR3 DNA: TGCGCCAGCAGACCGGGACAGGGGGCATCGGGAAACACCATATATTTT; CDR3 protein: CASRPGQGASGNTIYF
V gene: TRBV6-1; clone size: -; J gene: TRBJ2-2; D gene: -; CDR3 DNA: TGTGCCAGCAGTGAACTTCGACCACCTAGGACCGGGGAGCTGTTTTTT; CDR3 protein: CASSELRPPRTGELFF
V gene: TRBV28; clone size: -; J gene: TRBJ1-5; D gene: -; CDR3 DNA: TGTGCCAGCGGCCTCAGCAATCAGCCCCAGCATTTT; CDR3 protein: CASGLSNQPQHF
V gene: TRBV7-9; clone size: -; J gene: TRBJ2-5; D gene: TRBD2; CDR3 DNA: TGTGCCAGCAGCTCATCCCGGCGGGCTAGCGGTCAAGAGACCCAGTACTTC; CDR3 protein: CASSSSRRASGQETQYF
V gene: TRBV7-3; clone size: -; J gene: TRBJ2-3; D gene: -; CDR3 DNA: TGTGCCAGCAGCTACGGGGTTTCTAGCACAGATACGCAGTATTTT; CDR3 protein: CASSYGVSSTDTQYF
V gene: TRBV7-3; clone size: -; J gene: TRBJ2-5; D gene: -; CDR3 DNA: TGTGCCAGCAGCCTTGGGGGCGGGCCCCGGGAGACCCAGTACTTC; CDR3 protein: CASSLGGGPRETQYF
V gene: TRBV5-1; clone size: -; J gene: TRBJ2-4; D gene: TRBD2; CDR3 DNA: TGCGCCAGCAGCTTGGCGGGGGGAGAAAACATTCAGTACTTC; CDR3 protein: CASSLAGGENIQYF
V gene: TRBV29-1; clone size: -; J gene: TRBJ1-1; D gene: TRBD1; CDR3 DNA: TGCAGCGTTGAGGAGGGGGCGAGAACTGAAGCTTTCTTT; CDR3 protein: CSVEEGARTEAFF
V gene: TRBV2; clone size: -; J gene: TRBJ2-2; D gene: TRBD1; CDR3 DNA: TGTGCCAGCCAACAGGGGGACGGCGGGGAGCTGTTTTTT; CDR3 protein: CASQQGDGGELFF
V gene: TRBV5-1; clone size: -; J gene: TRBJ2-5; D gene: TRBD2; CDR3 DNA: TGCGCCAGCACGTGGACTAGCGGGATCGGGGAGACCCAGTACTTC; CDR3 protein: CASTWTSGIGETQYF
V gene: TRBV6-6; clone size: -; J gene: TRBJ1-5; D gene: TRBD1; CDR3 DNA: TGTGCCAGCAGTTCCGGGACAGGGTCCTATCAGCCCCAGCATTTT; CDR3 protein: CASSSGTGSYQPQHF
V gene: TRBV19; clone size: few; J gene: TRBJ2-1; D gene: TRBD2; CDR3 DNA: TGTGCCAGTATTGCCCCAGCGGGAGGGCAGTTCTTC; CDR3 protein: CASIAPAGGQFF
V gene: TRBV12-2; clone size: once; J gene: TRBJ1-5; D gene: -; CDR3 DNA: TGTGCAAGTGATAAGGGGACAGGGGGAAGCAATCAGCCCCAGCATTTT; CDR3 protein: CASDKGTGGSNQPQHF
V gene: TRBV19; clone size: few; J gene: TRBJ1-1; D gene: TRBD1; CDR3 DNA: TGTGCCAGTAGCAGGGGGCTCAACACTGAAGCTTTCTTT; CDR3 protein: CASSRGLNTEAFF
V gene: TRBV11-2; clone size: -; J gene: TRBJ2-7; D gene: TRBD1; CDR3 DNA: TGTGCCAGCAGCCGTGACAGGGGGCGGTACGAGCAGTACTTC; CDR3 protein: CASSRDRGRYEQYF
V gene: TRBV9; clone size: -; J gene: TRBJ2-1; D gene: -; CDR3 DNA: TGTGCCAGCAGCGTAGAATATCCTAGCAAGTACAATGAGCAGTTCTTC; CDR3 protein: CASSVEYPSKYNEQFF
V gene: TRBV18; clone size: -; J gene: TRBJ2-3; D gene: TRBD2; CDR3 DNA: TGTGCCAGCTCACCAGCGGCTAGCGGGAGAGATACGCAGTATTTT; CDR3 protein: CASSPAASGRDTQYF
V gene: TRBV7-8; clone size: few; J gene: TRBJ2-7; D gene: -; CDR3 DNA: TGTGCCAGCAGCTTACGGGGGAGTCCCTACGAGCAGTACTTC; CDR3 protein: CASSLRGSPYEQYF
V gene: TRBV7-3; clone size: few; J gene: TRBJ2-1; D gene: TRBD2; CDR3 DNA: TGTGCCAGCAGCGAGGGGGTCTTTCTTGGACTAGCGGCCAATGAGCAGTTCTTC; CDR3 protein: CASSEGVFLGLAANEQFF
V gene: TRBV10-1; clone size: -; J gene: TRBJ1-5; D gene: -; CDR3 DNA: TGCGCCAGCAGTGAGAGGGTGGCAGGGGAAAGCGGCAATCAGCCCCAGCATTTT; CDR3 protein: CASSERVAGESGNQPQHF
V gene: TRBV27; clone size: -; J gene: TRBJ1-5; D gene: -; CDR3 DNA: TGTGCCAGTCATAAGGGGAATCAGCCCCAGCATTTT; CDR3 protein: CASHKGNQPQHF
V gene: TRBV5-4; clone size: once; J gene: TRBJ2-5; D gene: TRBD2; CDR3 DNA: TGTGCCAGCAGCCCTAGGGCGGGGGAAGAGACCCAGTACTTC; CDR3 protein: CASSPRAGEETQYF
V gene: TRBV18; clone size: -; J gene: TRBJ2-3; D gene: TRBD2; CDR3 DNA: TGTGCCAGCTCACCGCCTAGCGGGAGACCAGATACGCAGTATTTT; CDR3 protein: CASSPPSGRPDTQYF
V gene: TRBV15; clone size: -; J gene: TRBJ2-3; D gene: TRBD2; CDR3 DNA: TGTGCCACCAGCAGACACGCGGGAGGGCGGAGAGATACGCAGTATTTT; CDR3 protein: CATSRHAGGRRDTQYF
V gene: TRBV9; clone size: few; J gene: TRBJ2-3; D gene: -; CDR3 DNA: TGTGCCAGCAGCACATCCGGGTTCCCTGGTACAGATACGCAGTATTTT; CDR3 protein: CASSTSGFPGTDTQYF
V gene: TRBV9; clone size: -; J gene: TRBJ2-1; D gene: -; CDR3 DNA: TGTGCCAGCAGCGTAGCCGGGAATGAGCAGTTCTTC; CDR3 protein: CASSVAGNEQFF
V gene: TRBV7-9; clone size: -; J gene: TRBJ1-1; D gene: -; CDR3 DNA: TGTGCCAGCAGCGCGGGGAACACTGAAGCTTTCTTT; CDR3 protein: CASSAGNTEAFF
V gene: TRBV27; clone size: once; J gene: TRBJ2-5; D gene: -; CDR3 DNA: TGTGCCAGCAGCGATCTAGCTCTGTACCAAGAGACCCAGTACTTC; CDR3 protein: CASSDLALYQETQYF
V gene: TRBV29-1; clone size: -; J gene: TRBJ2-7; D gene: -; CDR3 DNA: TGCAGCGTTGAAGAGACTAACGCCTACGAGCAGTACTTC; CDR3 protein: CSVEETNAYEQYF
V gene: TRBV29-1; clone size: -; J gene: TRBJ2-5; D gene: -; CDR3 DNA: TGCAGCGTTTCGTTCCTAGGAGAGGCCCAGTACTTC; CDR3 protein: CSVSFLGEAQYF
V gene: TRBV18; clone size: -; J gene: TRBJ1-5; D gene: TRBD1; CDR3 DNA: TGTGCCAGCTCACCACAGACAGGGGAGGGTGTTCAGCCCCAGCATTTT; CDR3 protein: CASSPQTGEGVQPQHF
V gene: TRBV7-3; clone size: -; J gene: TRBJ2-3; D gene: TRBD2; CDR3 DNA: TGTGCCAGCAGCTTATCCGGGACTAGCGGTACAGATACGCAGTATTTT; CDR3 protein: CASSLSGTSGTDTQYF
V gene: TRBV5-1; clone size: -; J gene: TRBJ2-2; D gene: -; CDR3 DNA: TGCGCCAGCAGCTTGAGCGGGACCGGGGAGCTGTTTTTT; CDR3 protein: CASSLSGTGELFF
V gene: TRBV28; clone size: -; J gene: TRBJ1-2; D gene: TRBD1; CDR3 DNA: TGTGCCAGCAGCCTAGACAGGGTCGGCTATGGCTACACCTTC; CDR3 protein: CASSLDRVGYGYTF
V gene: TRBV30; clone size: -; J gene: TRBJ2-1; D gene: TRBD2; CDR3 DNA: TGTGCCTGGAGTGACATAGCGGGAAAATACAATGAGCAGTTCTTC; CDR3 protein: CAWSDIAGKYNEQFF
V gene: TRBV4-1; clone size: -; J gene: TRBJ1-5; D gene: -; CDR3 DNA: TGCGCCAGCAGCCAAGGAGGTGGCAGCAATCAGCCCCAGCATTTT; CDR3 protein: CASSQGGGSNQPQHF
V gene: TRBV30; clone size: -; J gene: TRBJ2-7; D gene: -; CDR3 DNA: TGTGCCTATGTCGGAGACTCCTACGAGCAGTACTTC; CDR3 protein: CAYVGDSYEQYF
V gene: TRBV6-5; clone size: -; J gene: TRBJ2-1; D gene: -; CDR3 DNA: TGTGCCAGCAGTACCCCTAGCAATGAGCAGTTCTTC; CDR3 protein: CASSTPSNEQFF
V gene: TRBV5-1; clone size: once; J gene: TRBJ2-6; D gene: -; CDR3 DNA: TGCGCCAGCTTCGAGCGGTCTGGGGCCAACGTCCTGACTTTC; CDR3 protein: CASFERSGANVLTF
V gene: TRBV2; clone size: -; J gene: TRBJ1-4; D gene: -; CDR3 DNA: TGTGCCAGTTGTGAGGCAACTAATGAAAAACTGTTTTTT; CDR3 protein: CASCEATNEKLFF
V gene: TRBV7-2; clone size: -; J gene: TRBJ2-5; D gene: TRBD2; CDR3 DNA: TGTGCCAGCAGCTTAAGTATGGGGGGGGAGACCCAGTACTTC; CDR3 protein: CASSLSMGGETQYF
V gene: TRBV30; clone size: -; J gene: TRBJ2-1; D gene: TRBD2; CDR3 DNA: TGTGCCTGGCGCCGGTATACTAGCGGTGCCAATGAGCAGTTCTTC; CDR3 protein: CAWRRYTSGANEQFF
V gene: TRBV30; clone size: -; J gene: TRBJ2-5; D gene: TRBD2; CDR3 DNA: TGTGCCTGGAGTGCGTCTCCCGGGAGGGAGACCCAGTACTTC; CDR3 protein: CAWSASPGRETQYF
V gene: TRBV19; clone size: -; J gene: TRBJ1-1; D gene: TRBD1; CDR3 DNA: TGTGCCAGTAGTGCCCAGGACAGGGGAGTTGAAGCTTTCTTT; CDR3 protein: CASSAQDRGVEAFF
V gene: TRBV30; clone size: -; J gene: TRBJ2-1; D gene: TRBD2; CDR3 DNA: TGTGCCTGGAGTGCCCTAGCGGCGTACAATGAGCAGTTCTTC; CDR3 protein: CAWSALAAYNEQFF
V gene: TRBV30; clone size: -; J gene: TRBJ1-3; D gene: -; CDR3 DNA: TGTGCCTGGAGTGTGGGCAGGGCGGGAAACACCATATATTTT; CDR3 protein: CAWSVGRAGNTIYF
V gene: TRBV30; clone size: -; J gene: TRBJ2-7; D gene: TRBD2; CDR3 DNA: TGTGCCGGGACTAGCGGCTCCTACGAGCAGTACTTC; CDR3 protein: CAGTSGSYEQYF